The next 5 T cell receptor beta chains were all read from a single sample in a study of blood T cell repertoires in COVID-19. Repertoires were generated with immunoSEQ multiplex PCR, while TCRdb's copy carries only in-frame clones and drops some. The sample lists 150,000 to 200,000 clones, 80% to 90% occurring once. The sequencing input was peripheral blood. These receptors all stem from a woman between 70 and 85 years old with COVID-19, enrolled during active disease.

The chain employs TRBV2 and TRBJ1-2; D not resolved. The length of the CDR3 is 14 residues. Germline V gene sequence: CDR1 SNHLY, CDR2 FYNNEI. V lost 7 bases, J lost 4 bases, and 16 bases lay in between. CDR3 protein: CASTSRRQSYGYTF. CDR3 coding DNA: TGTGCCAGCACCTCACGGCGGCAGAGCTATGGCTACACCTTC.

The chain uses TRBV19 and TRBJ1-2; no clear D gene. V lost 6 bases, J lost 0 bases, and 11 bases lay in between. This CDR3 is built from 14 residues. Germline V gene sequence: CDR1 LNHDA, CDR2 SQIVND (reference sequence). The DNA for the CDR3 is TGTGCCAGTAGGGGTAGCGGGACTAACTATGGCTACACCTTC. Translated: CASRGSGTNYGYTF.

The chain has TRBV19 and TRBJ2-5, with TRBD1 identical over 7 bases. This CDR3 is 13 amino acids long. The germline V gene encodes CDR1 LNHDA and CDR2 SQIVND (reference sequence). V was clipped by 6 bases and J by 6 bases; unmatched bases: 7. The DNA of the CDR3 is TGTGCCAGTAGCTCGACAGGGCCGCAGACCCAGTACTTC. Protein product: CASSSTGPQTQYF.

V is TRBV28 and J is TRBJ2-5; 13 nucleotides match TRBD2. CDR3 length equals 16 residues. Germline trimming cut 3 bases from V and 4 bases from J; bases unmatched to any gene: 5. CDR1 is MDHEN, CDR2 SYDVKM, per germline. The CDR3 DNA sequence: TGTGCCAGCAGTTTTAGGGGACTAGCGGGACGAGAGACCCAGTACTTC. Protein sequence: CASSFRGLAGRETQYF. Full variable domain (remainder filled in from reference TRBV28 and TRBJ2-5): DVKVTQSSRYLVKRTGEKVFLECVQDMDHENMFWYRQDPGLGLRLIYFSYDVKMKEKGDIPEGYSVSREKKERFSLILESASTNQTSMYLCASSFRGLAGRETQYFGPGTRLLVL.

The V and J genes are TRBV4-2 and TRBJ1-3; a weak D match, TRBD1 (5 bases). V was shortened by 1 base and J by 0 bases, with 13 bases between the two germline ends. CDR3 length equals 17 residues. CDR1 is LGHNA, CDR2 YNFKEQ, per germline. CDR3 nucleotide sequence: TGTGCCAGCAGCCAAGGAGCTCTCCAGGGCTCTGGAAACACCATATATTTT. Protein: CASSQGALQGSGNTIYF.